The 20 T cell receptor beta chains reported below all come from one sample, sequenced in a study of blood T cell repertoires in COVID-19. Using immunoSEQ multiplex PCR, the repertoire was profiled, and TCRdb retains in-frame clones only, with some absent. The repertoire includes some 320,000 clones, about 85% of them detected once, and 1.5% to 2% sits in the top ten. The sequenced material came from PBMCs or T cells enriched from blood (not recorded which). Receptors originate from a woman younger than 45 who had been exposed to COVID-19.

J is TRBJ2-1 and V is TRBV10-1, with D possibly TRBD2 on 6 matching bases. This CDR3 has 12 amino acids. The V gene's germline CDR1 is WNHNN and CDR2 SYGVQD (reference sequence). Deletions cut 7 bases from V and 10 bases from J, with 14 bases between. CDR3: CASISGSVEQFF. The DNA of the CDR3 is TGCGCCAGCATCTCCGGGAGCGTAGAGCAGTTCTTC.

This clone appeared once. The chain is built from TRBV27 and TRBJ2-7; D might be TRBD2 (6 bases). The CDR3 sequence is 12 residues long. Trimming took 3 bases from V and 6 from J, leaving 9 bases between them. Germline loops: CDR1 MNHEY, CDR2 SMNVEV (reference sequence). DNA of the CDR3: TGTGCCAGCAGTTTTATGGGAGGCGAGCAGTACTTC. It translates to CASSFMGGEQYF.

The genes are TRBV2 and TRBJ2-7, with no clear D. The CDR3 spans 12 residues. CDR1 is SNHLY and CDR2 is FYNNEI in the germline V gene. Trimming left V 6 bases short and J 1 base short, with 7 bases between. The CDR3 sequence is CASSSLSYEQYF. Written as DNA, the CDR3 is TGTGCCAGCAGCTCACTGTCCTACGAGCAGTACTTC.

The V call is TRBV12-3 or TRBV12-4, the J call TRBJ1-1; TRBD1 matches 11 bases. V shed 6 bases, J shed 7 bases, and the junction held 4 bases outside the gene matches. The CDR3 has 13 residues. CDR3 loop: CASRGQGASEAFF. The CDR3 coding sequence is TGTGCCAGCAGAGGACAGGGGGCAAGTGAAGCTTTCTTT.

This rearrangement joins TRBV7-9 to TRBJ1-1; D gene ambiguous. Germline CDR1 SEHNR, CDR2 FQNEAQ (reference sequence). Deletions cut 2 bases from V and 5 bases from J, with 15 bases between. This CDR3 has 15 residues. The CDR3 coding sequence is TGTGCCAGCAGCTTATGGGATCTAAGAGGGACTGAAGCTTTCTTT. This encodes CASSLWDLRGTEAFF.

This sequence joins TRBV12-3 or TRBV12-4 and TRBJ2-5; D is possibly TRBD2 (5 bases). V shed 5 bases and J shed 2 bases, with 9 bases lying between them. The CDR3 covers 13 residues. In DNA form, the CDR3 reads TGTGCCAGCAGTCTGTCGGGGCAAGAGACCCAGTACTTC. Its translation is CASSLSGQETQYF.

The chain combines TRBV6-2 or TRBV6-3 with TRBJ2-5, with a weak D call TRBD2 (5 bases). Germline values: CDR1 MNHEY, CDR2 SVGEGT. V gave up 5 bases and J gave up 7 bases, with 17 bases separating them. This CDR3 region has 14 residues. This CDR3 reads CASSNRPAGGTQYF. The DNA of the CDR3 is TGTGCCAGCAGTAACCGGCCAGCCGGAGGGACCCAGTACTTC.

The V gene is TRBV27, the J gene TRBJ1-1; D is unresolved. CDR3 size: 12 residues. V was pared by 3 bases and J by 6 bases, with 8 bases between. The germline gives CDR1 MNHEY, CDR2 SMNVEV (reference sequence). DNA of the CDR3: TGTGCCAGCAGTTTCCTCGGGGCTGAAGCTTTCTTT. Translation: CASSFLGAEAFF.

The gene calls are TRBV5-8 and TRBJ1-2; D remains unclear. Trimming removed 4 bases at V and 2 bases at J, with 12 bases between. The germline CDR1 and CDR2 sequences are SGHTS and YDEGEE. CDR3 length: 14 amino acids. CDR3 coding DNA: TGTGCCAGCAGCAGTAGTTCGGGGAACTATGGCTACACCTTC. Protein: CASSSSSGNYGYTF.

The sample holds a few counts of this clone. The gene calls are TRBV19 and TRBJ1-2; D uncertain. V was cut by 2 bases and J by 8 bases, with 12 bases left in between. The length of the CDR3 is 13 residues. From germline, CDR1 is LNHDA and CDR2 SQIVND (reference sequence). CDR3 in DNA: TGTGCCAGTAGTATATCCTCGCGTCTCGGCTACACCTTC. Translated: CASSISSRLGYTF.

The chain links TRBV28 to TRBJ1-6; D call uncertain. Trimming removed 3 bases at V and 9 bases at J, with 12 bases between. Germline V gene data show CDR1 as MDHEN and CDR2 as SYDVKM. The CDR3 covers 14 residues. CDR3 amino acids: CASSLISGPSPLHF. The CDR3 DNA reads TGTGCCAGCAGTTTGATAAGCGGACCTTCACCCCTCCACTTT.

The chain uses TRBV27 and TRBJ1-2; 8 bases fit TRBD1. Germline values: CDR1 MNHEY, CDR2 SMNVEV (reference sequence). The V gene end was trimmed by 6 bases and the J gene end by 4 bases; junction bases not matched to a gene: 10. The CDR3 length is 15 residues. The CDR3 bases are TGTGCCAGCAGCCCTGAGGGACAGGCGACCTATGGCTACACCTTC. Its protein product is CASSPEGQATYGYTF.

CDR3 nucleotide sequence: TGTGCTAGTGGTCCGACAGCAGGGGAAGAGGGCTACACCTTC. This codes for CASGPTAGEEGYTF. The chain links TRBV12-5 to TRBJ1-2; possible D gene TRBD1, 6 bases. CDR3 length equals 14 residues. The germline V gene encodes CDR1 LGHNT and CDR2 FRNRAP. Trimming removed 5 bases from V and 8 bases from J, with 18 bases in between.

This chain joins TRBV12-3 or TRBV12-4 and TRBJ2-7; the match to TRBD1 covers 8 bases. The length of the CDR3 is 12 residues. The V and J ends lost 10 bases and 6 bases, in that order; junction bases with no gene match: 8. CDR3 protein: CATRGRGGEQYF. The CDR3 DNA follows: TGTGCCACCAGGGGGCGAGGCGGCGAGCAGTACTTC.

The V call is TRBV9, the J call TRBJ1-2, with TRBD1 identical over 11 bases. V was clipped by 4 bases and J by 12 bases; unmatched bases: 5. The CDR3 loop spans 12 amino acids. Germline V gene lookup returns CDR1 SGDLS and CDR2 YYNGEE. The CDR3 region is CASSSGQGENTF. CDR3 DNA: TGTGCCAGCAGCTCGGGACAGGGGGAAAACACCTTC.

The chain combines TRBV7-8 with TRBJ1-1; a possible D gene is TRBD1 (5 bases). CDR3 length: 14 residues. Germline V gene lookup returns CDR1 SGHVS and CDR2 FQNEAQ. The V and J ends lost 3 bases and 4 bases respectively, with 12 bases between them. The CDR3 DNA follows: TGTGCCAGCAGCTTTACAGGTTCCGGCACTGAAGCTTTCTTT. Translated, it gives CASSFTGSGTEAFF.

The chain combines TRBV19 with TRBJ1-5; TRBD1 aligns across 10 bases. The CDR3 has 20 amino acids. The ends lost 6 bases at V and 0 bases at J; junction bases unmatched: 17. The V gene's germline CDR1 is LNHDA and CDR2 SQIVND (reference sequence). The CDR3 here is CASRDSQGQGMSYSNQPQHF. The CDR3 bases are TGTGCCAGTAGAGATTCGCAGGGACAGGGGATGAGCTATAGCAATCAGCCCCAGCATTTT.

The chain recombines TRBV7-9 with TRBJ2-2; TRBD1 agrees at 9 bases. CDR3 length equals 18 residues. Germline CDR1 SEHNR, CDR2 FQNEAQ (reference sequence). V was pared by 2 bases and J by 7 bases, with 14 bases of the junction left unmatched. The CDR3, as DNA: TGTGCCAGCAGCTTAACTATCCTTGGGACAGGGAAGAGCGGGGAGCTGTTTTTT. Amino acid sequence: CASSLTILGTGKSGELFF.

The CDR3 sequence is CATSDFASRGQETQYF. The DNA of the CDR3 is TGTGCCACCAGTGATTTTGCTAGTCGCGGTCAAGAGACCCAGTACTTC. The rearrangement links TRBV24-1 to TRBJ2-5; D remains ambiguous. The CDR3 is 16 amino acids. Per germline, CDR1 KGHDR and CDR2 SFDVKD. V dropped 1 base and J dropped 2 bases, with 13 bases sitting between them.

The chain has TRBV6-5 and TRBJ1-5, with D possibly matching TRBD1 (5 bases). CDR1 is MNHEY and CDR2 is SVGAGI in the germline V gene. V lost 6 bases to trimming and J lost 4 bases, with 13 bases between them. The CDR3 spans 14 residues. The CDR3 reads CASRKGGENQPQHF. CDR3 sequence (DNA): TGTGCCAGCAGGAAGGGAGGGGAAAATCAGCCCCAGCATTTT.